This T cell receptor (beta chain) was identified during a study of control samples from healthy donors and cancer patients. Sequencing was performed with immunoSEQ multiplex PCR; in TCRdb, only in-frame clones are kept and a portion is missing. The profile shows a few hundred thousand clones, around nine tenths of them singletons. This clonotype was obtained from a man between 40 and 49 years old with head and neck cancer. Sequenced material: PBMCs.

This chain's CDR3 is CASSQEVQENEKLFF. The DNA for the CDR3 is TGCGCCAGCAGCCAAGAAGTACAGGAGAATGAAAAACTGTTTTTT. This chain links TRBV4-3 with TRBJ1-4, with TRBD1 as a possible D gene (5 bases). The CDR3 has 15 residues. The V gene's germline CDR1 is LGHNA and CDR2 YSLEER. Trimming pared 0 bases from V and 5 bases from J, leaving 10 bases between.